Detailed here is one T cell receptor beta chain. The antigen remains unidentified. They ran version v3.0 of the immunoSEQ assay at survey level. Roughly 40,000-50,000 T-cell genomes per sample were the sequencing target. TCRdb keeps only in-frame clones here, not all; method: immunoSEQ multiplex PCR. The table has around 28,000 clones, approximately 88% seen once. The CDR3 is made up of 14 amino acids. Germline V gene lookup returns CDR1 GTSNPN and CDR2 SVGIG (reference sequence). V lost 4 bases, J lost 0 bases, and 3 bases stayed unmatched. The entry originates in a study of long-term antiretroviral therapy in people with HIV. Whole-study results and caveats: CDR3 length ranges were narrower in HIV repertoires than in controls. An increase in diversity followed ART, yet levels stayed below transplant donor controls.

This rearrangement joins TRBV30 to TRBJ1-5; TRBD1 agrees at 7 bases. This material consisted of unsorted PBMCs, taken about 2.7 years after starting antiretroviral therapy. The source is a man aged 25-45 years with HIV. The CDR3 nucleotides are TGTGCCTGGACGGACAGGAATAGCAATCAGCCCCAGCATTTT. This translates into CAWTDRNSNQPQHF.